The text below deals with one T cell receptor beta chain. This entry belongs to a study of blood T cell repertoires in COVID-19. Overall study: Acute-phase and convalescent COVID-19 samples originated in the United States, Italy and Spain. PBMCs, B-cell-depleted T cells, or T cells provided the cDNA or gDNA that made up the material.

One Seattle source followed patients from active infection through their disease course. Original analysis: Estimation of nucleated cell counts relied on the amplification of reference gene primers. Data came from immunoSEQ multiplex PCR; TCRdb stores just in-frame clones and leaves some out. V and J calls and clone size are given by that table; D and trimming were obtained from the DNA. In the table there are tens of thousands of clones, 60% to 80% of which are singletons. Germline CDR1 reads MGHRA; CDR2 reads YSYEKL. Trimming left V 0 bases short and J 2 bases short, with 9 bases between. The CDR3 runs 15 residues.

The sequence derives from a man aged 65 to 79 with COVID-19, enrolled during active disease. The sample taken for sequencing was peripheral blood. The chain couples TRBV4-1 to TRBJ2-3; tentative D call: TRBD2 (5 bases). The CDR3 DNA is TGCGCCAGCAGCCAAGACGCGGGTTACACAGATACGCAGTATTTT. Its translation: CASSQDAGYTDTQYF.